A single sample gave rise to the 23 T cell receptor beta chains below, sequenced in a study of Graves' ophthalmopathy and Graves' hyperthyroidism. The study amplified TCR beta CDR3 regions using RNA transcripts. RT-PCR with HTBI primers came first, then second-round multiplex PCR. MiXCR, applied by TCRdb to the multiplex PCR reads, yields one record per CDR3 protein. This sample has roughly 610,000 distinct CDR3 sequences, with 20% to 25% found just once. Material: peripheral blood. These receptors originate from a woman aged 18-35 years with stable Graves' hyperthyroidism. Some clones in this sample may be carry-over from other donors' samples.

This clonotype has ten or more counts. CDR3 region: CASSPGIGSKSGYEQYF. The CDR3 DNA reads TGTGCCAGCAGCCCCGGGATTGGGTCAAAGTCGGGCTACGAGCAGTACTTC. The chain recombines TRBV28 with TRBJ2-7, with a weak D call TRBD2 (5 bases). V was clipped by 6 bases and J by 3 bases, with 24 bases between them. This CDR3 has 17 residues. Germline assignment: CDR1 MDHEN and CDR2 SYDVKM.

There are a few counts of this clonotype. J is TRBJ2-5 and V is TRBV11-2; no reliable D call. The germline V gene encodes CDR1 SGHAT and CDR2 FQNNGV. V gave up 5 bases and J gave up 1 base, with 8 bases separating them. CDR3 size: 13 residues. The DNA for the CDR3 is TGTGCCAGCAGCCCCCAGGTCCAAGAGACCCAGTACTTC. As protein: CASSPQVQETQYF.

The chain is built from TRBV12-3 or TRBV12-4 and TRBJ2-7, with 11 bases matching TRBD2. CDR3 size: 15 residues. J was trimmed by 3 bases and V by 6 bases; bases with no gene match: 7. The CDR3 is CASRITSGRNYEQYF. The CDR3 DNA reads as TGTGCCAGCAGAATCACTAGCGGGAGAAACTACGAGCAGTACTTC.

This clonotype was found a few times. The chain is built from TRBV6-1 and TRBJ1-1, with 9 bases fitting TRBD1. The CDR3 spans 13 residues. J lost 10 bases, V lost 7 bases, and 10 bases had no gene match. CDR1 MNHNS and CDR2 SASEGT come from the germline V gene. CDR3 sequence reads: CASNRGQGTSAFF. DNA for the CDR3: TGTGCCAGCAATCGGGGACAGGGTACTTCAGCTTTCTTT.

This clonotype was recorded many times. This rearrangement joins TRBV28 to TRBJ1-2; a weak D match, TRBD1 (6 bases). Germline V gives CDR1 MDHEN, CDR2 SYDVKM. V lost 4 bases and J 4 bases, leaving 10 bases between the germline ends. The CDR3 runs to 13 residues. For the CDR3, the DNA is TGTGCCAGCAGTTGGGGGCCTACCTATGGCTACACCTTC. The encoded protein is CASSWGPTYGYTF.

V usage is TRBV20-1 and J usage is TRBJ2-7; 7 positions match TRBD1. The CDR3 covers 12 residues. Germline CDR1 DFQATT, CDR2 SNEGSKA (reference sequence). J lost 7 bases, V lost 4 bases, and 7 bases had no gene match. The CDR3 sequence: CSAKQGLWEQYF. Here the CDR3 DNA reads TGCAGTGCTAAACAGGGGCTCTGGGAGCAGTACTTC.

This clonotype occurred many times. The chain carries TRBV11-2 and TRBJ2-7; 7 bases line up with TRBD1. The CDR3 consists of 16 residues. V was pared by 5 bases and J by 4 bases, with 14 bases of the junction left unmatched. Germline V lookup: CDR1 SGHAT, CDR2 FQNNGV. CDR3 residues: CASSDTTGDKLYEQYF. The CDR3 coding sequence is TGTGCCAGCAGCGATACAACAGGGGACAAATTGTACGAGCAGTACTTC.

This clonotype was recorded many times. The chain uses TRBV28 and TRBJ2-7, with 10 bases aligning to TRBD2. The CDR3 consists of 17 residues. V lost 5 bases and J lost 0; bases outside the gene matches: 10. The germline V gene encodes CDR1 MDHEN and CDR2 SYDVKM. CDR3 protein: CASSRLRLAGDSYEQYF. The DNA of the CDR3 is TGTGCCAGCAGTCGACTGCGTCTAGCGGGAGACTCCTACGAGCAGTACTTC.

The sample holds many counts of this clonotype. The chain recombines TRBV28 with TRBJ1-5; the match to TRBD1 covers 10 bases. The CDR3 length is 16 residues. J lost 7 bases, V lost 2 bases, and 8 bases had no gene match. Germline CDR1 MDHEN, CDR2 SYDVKM. CDR3 nucleotides: TGTGCCAGCAGTTTAACCGACAGGGGGCGAGAACAGCCCCAGCATTTT. Translation: CASSLTDRGREQPQHF.

This clonotype was detected ten times or more. The chain joins TRBV6-4 to TRBJ2-6; TRBD2 agrees at 8 bases. After removal of 5 bases from V and 0 bases from J, the junction contained 6 bases not matched to a gene. There are 17 residues in the CDR3. The germline V gene encodes CDR1 MRHNA and CDR2 SNTAGT. CDR3 sequence: CASSPLAEPSGANVLTF. The CDR3 DNA follows: TGTGCCAGCAGTCCACTAGCGGAACCCTCTGGGGCCAACGTCCTGACTTTC.

This clonotype has just a few counts. V gene TRBV9 combines with J gene TRBJ1-3, with D unresolved. This CDR3 spans 15 amino acids. Germline CDR1 is SGDLS and CDR2 is YYNGEE. V lost 1 base, J lost 0 bases, and 8 bases lay in between. The CDR3 region has the DNA TGTGCCAGCAGCGTACTGGGAAGCTCTGGAAACACCATATATTTT. This translates into CASSVLGSSGNTIYF.

This clonotype has a count of ten or more. V gene TRBV6-5 combines with J gene TRBJ1-1; D is unclear. Germline V gene lookup returns CDR1 MNHEY and CDR2 SVGAGI. The CDR3 runs to 13 residues. V lost 0 bases to trimming and J lost 5 bases, with 7 bases between them. The CDR3 is CASSYSLRTEAFF. The CDR3 DNA reads as TGTGCCAGCAGTTACTCTCTCCGAACTGAAGCTTTCTTT.

This clonotype has at least ten counts. The chain joins TRBV15 to TRBJ1-5; possibly TRBD1 for D (6 bases). V was pared by 2 bases and J by 0 bases, with 14 bases between. From germline, CDR1 is LNHNV and CDR2 YYDKDF (reference sequence). CDR3 size: 17 residues. CDR3 residues: CATSRTGTPYSNQPQHF. CDR3 DNA sequence: TGTGCCACCAGCAGAACAGGGACACCGTATAGCAATCAGCCCCAGCATTTT.

This clonotype was detected many times. The chain employs TRBV12-3 or TRBV12-4 and TRBJ2-5, with a tentative D call TRBD2 (7 bases). CDR3 length: 16 amino acids. V lost 6 bases and J 0 bases, leaving 17 bases between the germline ends. Here the CDR3 DNA reads TGTGCCAGCAGGGCCACGGGGAGGGGGTACCAAGAGACCCAGTACTTC. Translated, it gives CASRATGRGYQETQYF.

This clonotype was seen at least ten times. This rearrangement joins TRBV7-2 to TRBJ2-7; the D is unclear. Trimming left V 5 bases short and J 6 bases short, with 17 bases between. The germline V gene encodes CDR1 SGHTA and CDR2 FQGNSA. CDR3 length: 14 amino acids. The CDR3 sequence: CASSAQDGSGEQYF. The CDR3 coding sequence is TGTGCCAGCAGCGCCCAGGACGGATCGGGCGAGCAGTACTTC. Together with reference TRBV7-2 and TRBJ2-7, the CDR3 gives the full variable domain: GAGVSQSPSNKVTEKGKDVELRCDPISGHTALYWYRQSLGQGLEFLIYFQGNSAPDKSGLPSDRFSAERTGGSVSTLTIQRTQQEDSAVYLCASSAQDGSGEQYFGPGTRLTVT.

In this sample, this clonotype turned up many times. This chain links TRBV30 with TRBJ2-5; D is unresolved. This CDR3 contains 13 residues. V was pared by 4 bases and J by 2 bases, with 11 bases between. Germline assignment: CDR1 GTSNPN and CDR2 SVGIG (reference sequence). CDR3 coding DNA: TGTGCCTGGACGGAGTCTTTTCAAGAGACCCAGTACTTC. Translated: CAWTESFQETQYF.

As to this clonotype: The junction does not match germline at one end; this may be a read error. CDR3 sequence (DNA): TGTGTCAGCATCCCAGGAGGGAACACTGAAGCTTTCTTT. It yields the protein CVSIPGGNTEAFF. This chain uses TRBV28 with TRBJ1-1; no definite D call. The CDR3 consists of 13 residues. Germline V CDR1 and CDR2: MDHEN, SYDVKM.

This clonotype was observed at least ten times. The chain uses TRBV11-2 and TRBJ1-5; D is uncertain. V lost 6 bases and J 0 bases, leaving 6 bases between the germline ends. There are 13 residues in the CDR3. Germline CDR1 reads SGHAT; CDR2 reads FQNNGV. CDR3 amino acids: CASRDDSNQPQHF. The CDR3 nucleotides read TGTGCCAGCAGGGACGATAGCAATCAGCCCCAGCATTTT.

The sample holds many counts of this clonotype. CDR3 bases: TGTGCCAGCAGTGAATCAGTGGGAGGGTCTAACTATGGCTACACCTTC. This gives the protein CASSESVGGSNYGYTF. The J gene is TRBJ1-2, the V gene TRBV6-1, with D unclear. This CDR3 region has 16 residues. With 2 bases removed from V and 0 bases from J, the gap between germline ends came to 13 bases. The germline V gene encodes CDR1 MNHNS and CDR2 SASEGT.

The rearrangement links TRBV29-1 to TRBJ1-1, with D uncertain. The V end lost 4 bases, the J end lost 1 base, and 10 bases lay between the germline ends. The CDR3 is 13 amino acids. From germline, CDR1 is SQVTM and CDR2 ANQGSEA. The CDR3, as DNA: TGCAGCGTTGTACTCCGGGGGAACACTGAAGCTTTCTTT. It specifies CSVVLRGNTEAFF. The complete variable domain, with remaining parts taken from reference TRBV29-1 and TRBJ1-1, reads SAVISQKPSRDICQRGTSLTIQCQVDSQVTMMFWYRQQPGQSLTLIATANQGSEATYESGFVIDKFPISRPNLTFSTLTVSNMSPEDSSIYLCSVVLRGNTEAFFGQGTRLTVV.

J is TRBJ1-6 and V is TRBV10-3; weak D call: TRBD1 (5 bases). The CDR3 consists of 18 residues. The V end was cut by 2 bases, the J end by 4 bases, with 18 bases between. Looked up from germline, CDR1 is ENHRY and CDR2 is SYGVKD. CDR3 sequence: CAISETERGLGYNSPLHF. The CDR3 bases are TGTGCCATCAGTGAGACAGAAAGGGGACTCGGGTATAATTCACCCCTCCACTTT.

Of note for this clonotype: This may be a read error: a much more frequent sequence differs by one nucleotide. This chain links TRBV7-2 with TRBJ1-1; the D is unclear. CDR3 length equals 15 residues. CDR1 SGHTA and CDR2 FQGNSA come from the germline V gene. V was cut by 1 base and J by 5 bases, with 14 bases left in between. CDR3 sequence reads: CASSLGRARETEAFF. The CDR3 region has the DNA TGTGCCAGCAGCTTAGGGAGAGCGCGGGAGACTGAAGCTTTCTTT.

In its sample, this clonotype was seen a few times. J is TRBJ1-1 and V is TRBV20-1; D remains unclear. V lost 3 bases and J 0 bases, leaving 20 bases between the germline ends. The CDR3 consists of 17 residues. Germline loops: CDR1 DFQATT, CDR2 SNEGSKA (reference sequence). CDR3 nucleotide sequence: TGCAGTGCTAGGAACCAGATCTTGGGTAAGATGAACACTGAAGCTTTCTTT. Translating gives CSARNQILGKMNTEAFF.